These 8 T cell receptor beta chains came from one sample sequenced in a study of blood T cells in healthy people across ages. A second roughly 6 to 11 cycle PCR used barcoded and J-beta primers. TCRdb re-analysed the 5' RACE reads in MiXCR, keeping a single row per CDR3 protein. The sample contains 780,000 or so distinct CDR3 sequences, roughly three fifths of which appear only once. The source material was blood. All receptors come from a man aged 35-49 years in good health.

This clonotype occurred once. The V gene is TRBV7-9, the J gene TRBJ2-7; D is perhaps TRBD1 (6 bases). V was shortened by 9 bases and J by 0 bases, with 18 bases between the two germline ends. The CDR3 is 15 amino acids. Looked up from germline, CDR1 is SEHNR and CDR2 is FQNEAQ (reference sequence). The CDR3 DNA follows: TGTGCCAGTATGACCGCCGGGACACCCTCCTACGAGCAGTACTTC. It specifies CASMTAGTPSYEQYF.

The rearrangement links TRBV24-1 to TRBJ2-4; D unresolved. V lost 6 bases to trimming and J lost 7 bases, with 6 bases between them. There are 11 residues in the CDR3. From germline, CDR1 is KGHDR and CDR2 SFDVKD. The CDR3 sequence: CATSQDNIQYF. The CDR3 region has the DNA TGTGCCACCAGTCAAGATAACATTCAGTACTTC.

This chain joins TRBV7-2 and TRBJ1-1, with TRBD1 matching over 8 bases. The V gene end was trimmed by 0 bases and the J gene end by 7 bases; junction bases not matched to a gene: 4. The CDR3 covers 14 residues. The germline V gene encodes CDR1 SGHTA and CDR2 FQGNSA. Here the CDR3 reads CASSLATGTGEAFF. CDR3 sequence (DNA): TGTGCCAGCAGCTTAGCTACCGGGACAGGTGAAGCTTTCTTT.

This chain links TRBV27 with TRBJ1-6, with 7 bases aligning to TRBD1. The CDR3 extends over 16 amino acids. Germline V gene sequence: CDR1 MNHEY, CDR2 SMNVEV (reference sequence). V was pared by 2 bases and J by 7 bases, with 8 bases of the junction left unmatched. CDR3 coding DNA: TGTGCCAGCAGTTTACCCCCCGACAGGGCCAATTCACCCCTCCACTTT. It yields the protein CASSLPPDRANSPLHF.

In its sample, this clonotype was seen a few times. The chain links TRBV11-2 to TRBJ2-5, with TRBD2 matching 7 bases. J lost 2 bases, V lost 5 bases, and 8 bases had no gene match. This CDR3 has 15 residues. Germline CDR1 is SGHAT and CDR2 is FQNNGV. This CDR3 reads CASSRGGRQQETQYF. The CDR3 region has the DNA TGTGCCAGCAGCCGCGGGGGTCGGCAGCAAGAGACCCAGTACTTC. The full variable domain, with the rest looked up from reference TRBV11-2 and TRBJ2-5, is EAGVAQSPRYKIIEKRQSVAFWCNPISGHATLYWYQQILGQGPKLLIQFQNNGVVDDSQLPKDRFSAERLKGVDSTLKIQPAKLEDSAVYLCASSRGGRQQETQYFGPGTRLLVL.

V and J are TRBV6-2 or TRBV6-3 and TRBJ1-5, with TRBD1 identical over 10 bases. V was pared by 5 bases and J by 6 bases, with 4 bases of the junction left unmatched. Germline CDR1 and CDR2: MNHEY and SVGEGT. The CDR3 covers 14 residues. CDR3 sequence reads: CASSMTGGFQPQHF. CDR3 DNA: TGTGCCAGCAGTATGACAGGGGGCTTTCAGCCCCAGCATTTT.

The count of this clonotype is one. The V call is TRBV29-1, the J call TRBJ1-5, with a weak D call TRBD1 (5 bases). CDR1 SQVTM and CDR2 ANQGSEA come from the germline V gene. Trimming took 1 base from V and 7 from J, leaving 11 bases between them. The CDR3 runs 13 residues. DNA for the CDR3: TGCAGCGTTGAAGGGGATGGGGACCAGCCCCAGCATTTT. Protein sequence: CSVEGDGDQPQHF.

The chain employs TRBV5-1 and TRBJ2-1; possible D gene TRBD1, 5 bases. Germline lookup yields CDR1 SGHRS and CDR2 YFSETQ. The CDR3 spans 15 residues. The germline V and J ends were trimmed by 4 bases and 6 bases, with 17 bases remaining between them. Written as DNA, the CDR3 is TGCGCCAGCAGCCGCGACAGACAACGGCCCAATGAGCAGTTCTTC. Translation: CASSRDRQRPNEQFF. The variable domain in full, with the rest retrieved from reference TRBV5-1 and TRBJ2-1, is KAGVTQTPRYLIKTRGQQVTLSCSPISGHRSVSWYQQTPGQGLQFLFEYFSETQRNKGNFPGRFSGRQFSNSRSEMNVSTLELGDSALYLCASSRDRQRPNEQFFGPGTRLTVL.